This T cell receptor (beta chain) is drawn from a study of tumor and adjacent non-tumor tissue in lung cancer. Study findings and constraints: Significantly higher TCR diversity was found in tumor than normal lung.

The library came from three nested PCR rounds adapted from ARM-PCR protocols. A single record per CDR3 protein comes from TCRdb applying MiXCR to the multiplex PCR reads. The table lists over 100,000 distinct CDR3 sequences, roughly 73% of them singletons. Note on this clonotype: No antigen is known for it. A read error may account for a junction end that differs from germline.

CDR3 length: 14 residues. Looked up from germline, CDR1 is MDHEN and CDR2 is SYDVKM. This sample's RNA came from whole unsorted tissue. Material: lung tumor tissue. This clonotype originated in a woman aged 55 to 70 with non-small cell lung cancer. The chain links TRBV28 to TRBJ2-5, with D possibly TRBD2 on 6 matching bases. Here the CDR3 reads CASIFRREQETQYF. CDR3 DNA: TGTGCTAGCATCTTCCGGCGGGAACAAGAGACCCAGTACTTC.